These 19 T cell receptor beta chains came from one sample sequenced in a study of blood T cell repertoires in COVID-19. Clones were read by immunoSEQ multiplex PCR, and TCRdb kept only the in-frame ones, dropping some. This table holds 150,000 to 200,000 clones, more than 75% found once. The sample comprised peripheral blood. The receptors stem from a human donor in a cohort sampled during active COVID-19.

This clone appeared many times. The rearrangement links TRBV11-2 to TRBJ2-1; D may be TRBD2 (7 bases). In germline, CDR1 is SGHAT, CDR2 FQNNGV. V lost 5 bases and J 8 bases, leaving 16 bases between the germline ends. The CDR3 is made up of 14 amino acids. For the CDR3, the DNA is TGTGCCAGCAGCCCCCGCCGCGGGGGCGATGAGCAGTTCTTC. Amino acid sequence: CASSPRRGGDEQFF. Using reference TRBV11-2 and TRBJ2-1 for the parts outside the CDR3, the full variable domain is EAGVAQSPRYKIIEKRQSVAFWCNPISGHATLYWYQQILGQGPKLLIQFQNNGVVDDSQLPKDRFSAERLKGVDSTLKIQPAKLEDSAVYLCASSPRRGGDEQFFGPGTRLTVL.

The genes are TRBV12-3 or TRBV12-4 and TRBJ2-7; D may be TRBD2 (6 bases). The CDR3 length is 13 residues. Trimming shortened V by 4 bases and J by 1 base, and 8 bases separated the two germline ends. The CDR3 is CASSSGGSYEQYF. CDR3 sequence (DNA): TGTGCCAGCAGTTCCGGGGGATCCTACGAGCAGTACTTC.

The DNA of the CDR3 is TGCAGCGTTGCTAGCGGGGCCTACGAGCAGTACTTC. It specifies CSVASGAYEQYF. The V call is TRBV29-1, the J call TRBJ2-7; TRBD2 matches 9 bases. CDR1 SQVTM and CDR2 ANQGSEA come from the germline V gene. V lost 4 bases and J lost 2; bases outside the gene matches: 0. CDR3 length: 12 amino acids.

The rearrangement joins TRBV6-5 to TRBJ1-5; D uncertain. Trimming left V 6 bases short and J 3 bases short, with 9 bases between. Germline V CDR1 and CDR2: MNHEY, SVGAGI. The CDR3 sequence is 13 residues long. CDR3 sequence reads: CASRRSLNQPQHF. The CDR3 coding sequence is TGTGCCAGCAGAAGGAGTCTCAATCAGCCCCAGCATTTT.

This chain's CDR3 is CASSQGQEQYF. CDR3 DNA sequence: TGTGCCAGCAGCCAAGGACAAGAGCAGTACTTC. The chain has TRBV3-1 (or the pseudogene TRBV3-2) and TRBJ2-7; no clear D. Trimming stripped 1 base from V and 7 bases from J, with 5 bases between. CDR3 size: 11 residues. The V gene's germline CDR1 is LGHDT and CDR2 YNNKEL (reference sequence).

The gene calls are TRBV14 and TRBJ2-7; 15 nucleotides agree with TRBD2. Trimming at V came to 3 bases and at J to 9 bases, leaving 12 bases not matched to a gene. CDR1 and CDR2 from the germline V gene are SGHDN and FVKESK. This CDR3 has 17 residues. CDR3 sequence: CASSQLGLAGGPLGQYF. Here the CDR3 DNA reads TGTGCCAGCAGCCAGTTGGGACTAGCGGGAGGTCCGCTAGGGCAGTACTTC. The full variable domain, with the rest looked up from reference TRBV14 and TRBJ2-7, is EAGVTQFPSHSVIEKGQTVTLRCDPISGHDNLYWYRRVMGKEIKFLLHFVKESKQDESGMPNNRFLAERTGGTYSTLKVQPAELEDSGVYFCASSQLGLAGGPLGQYFGPGTRLTVT.

The chain combines TRBV30 with TRBJ1-1, with 7 bases aligning to TRBD1. The V and J ends lost 5 bases and 0 bases, in that order; junction bases with no gene match: 3. The CDR3 is made up of 13 amino acids. CDR1 and CDR2 (germline): GTSNPN, SVGIG (reference sequence). The CDR3 region has the DNA TGTGCCTGGGGACAGGCGATGAACACTGAAGCTTTCTTT. Translated: CAWGQAMNTEAFF. The variable domain in full, completed from reference TRBV30 and TRBJ1-1, reads SQTIHQWPATLVQPVGSPLSLECTVEGTSNPNLYWYRQAAGRGLQLLFYSVGIGQISSEVPQNLSASRPQDRQFILSSKKLLLSDSGFYLCAWGQAMNTEAFFGQGTRLTVV.

The DNA of the CDR3 is TGTGCCAGCAGAACTAGCGGGAGCTACGAGCAGTACTTC. Translation gives CASRTSGSYEQYF. This sequence joins TRBV28 and TRBJ2-7; 11 bases fit TRBD2. The germline V gene encodes CDR1 MDHEN and CDR2 SYDVKM. The CDR3 runs to 13 residues. With 6 bases clipped from V and 3 bases from J, the junction kept 1 base outside the gene matches. The variable domain in full, completed from reference TRBV28 and TRBJ2-7, reads DVKVTQSSRYLVKRTGEKVFLECVQDMDHENMFWYRQDPGLGLRLIYFSYDVKMKEKGDIPEGYSVSREKKERFSLILESASTNQTSMYLCASRTSGSYEQYFGPGTRLTVT.

The chain employs TRBV11-2 and TRBJ1-2, with unresolved D. The V end was cut by 4 bases, the J end by 0 bases, with 12 bases between. Germline lookup yields CDR1 SGHAT and CDR2 FQNNGV. The CDR3 is made up of 15 amino acids. The CDR3: CASSSDAASNYGYTF. The CDR3 DNA sequence: TGTGCCAGCAGCTCCGACGCGGCCTCTAACTATGGCTACACCTTC. Combining the CDR3 with reference TRBV11-2 and TRBJ1-2 gives the whole variable domain EAGVAQSPRYKIIEKRQSVAFWCNPISGHATLYWYQQILGQGPKLLIQFQNNGVVDDSQLPKDRFSAERLKGVDSTLKIQPAKLEDSAVYLCASSSDAASNYGYTFGSGTRLTVV.

This chain connects TRBV7-2 to TRBJ2-7; 7 nucleotides agree with TRBD1. Germline lookup yields CDR1 SGHTA and CDR2 FQGNSA. After removal of 5 bases from V and 0 bases from J, the junction contained 4 bases not matched to a gene. CDR3 length: 14 amino acids. The CDR3 DNA is TGTGCCAGCAGCCTGGACAGGTACTCCTACGAGCAGTACTTC. It codes for CASSLDRYSYEQYF.

DNA for the CDR3: TGCAGCGTCGCGGGGATCTACGAGCAGTACTTC. Translated: CSVAGIYEQYF. The chain combines TRBV29-1 with TRBJ2-7; weak D call: TRBD2 (6 bases). Germline lookup yields CDR1 SQVTM and CDR2 ANQGSEA. Trimming stripped 6 bases from V and 3 bases from J, with 9 bases between. The CDR3 runs to 11 residues.

V and J are TRBV5-6 and TRBJ2-7, with TRBD1 identical over 8 bases. V lost 2 bases to trimming and J lost 9 bases; unmatched junction nucleotides: 7. The CDR3 runs to 13 residues. The V gene's germline CDR1 is SGHDT and CDR2 YYEEEE. The CDR3 DNA follows: TGTGCCAGCAGCTTAGGTCAGGGGGCTTGGCAGTACTTC. It translates to CASSLGQGAWQYF.

This chain links TRBV5-1 with TRBJ2-6, with D perhaps matching TRBD1 (6 bases). The CDR3 runs 16 residues. Germline CDR1 and CDR2: SGHRS and YFSETQ. V was cut by 4 bases and J by 3 bases, with 14 bases left in between. CDR3 sequence reads: CASSPLQGNGANVLTF. The CDR3 DNA sequence: TGCGCCAGCAGCCCTTTACAGGGTAATGGGGCCAACGTCCTGACTTTC. Drawing the rest from reference TRBV5-1 and TRBJ2-6, the complete variable domain is KAGVTQTPRYLIKTRGQQVTLSCSPISGHRSVSWYQQTPGQGLQFLFEYFSETQRNKGNFPGRFSGRQFSNSRSEMNVSTLELGDSALYLCASSPLQGNGANVLTFGAGSRLTVL.

V usage is TRBV4-1 and J usage is TRBJ2-3, with TRBD2 matching 7 bases. The CDR3 loop spans 17 amino acids. Germline V CDR1 and CDR2: MGHRA, YSYEKL. V dropped 1 base and J dropped 0; count of bases not matched to a gene: 7. The CDR3 protein is CASSQGPGGASTDTQYF. The CDR3 DNA reads TGCGCCAGCAGCCAAGGTCCGGGGGGTGCTAGCACAGATACGCAGTATTTT.

This clone was observed a few times. The CDR3 bases are TGCAGTGCGCCTTTGGGGGGACCCCTCCACTTT. Protein product: CSAPLGGPLHF. The chain is built from TRBV20-1 and TRBJ1-6; D perhaps matches TRBD1 (5 bases). V was shortened by 6 bases and J by 12 bases, with 12 bases between the two germline ends. There are 11 residues in the CDR3. Germline values: CDR1 DFQATT, CDR2 SNEGSKA (reference sequence).

This clone was observed once. The chain carries TRBV7-2 and TRBJ2-5, with 7 positions matching TRBD1. With 5 bases clipped from V and 2 bases from J, the junction kept 11 bases outside the gene matches. This CDR3 is built from 16 residues. The germline CDR1 and CDR2 sequences are SGHTA and FQGNSA. The DNA for the CDR3 is TGTGCCAGCAGCCCGATACTGGGACAGAGGCAAGAGACCCAGTACTTC. This codes for CASSPILGQRQETQYF.

The J gene is TRBJ1-1, the V gene TRBV19, with D hard to call. The CDR3 extends over 15 amino acids. The germline gives CDR1 LNHDA, CDR2 SQIVND (reference sequence). V was cut by 6 bases and J by 1 base, with 15 bases left in between. The CDR3 is CASRLPGRGNTEAFF. In DNA, the CDR3 is TGTGCCAGTAGGCTACCAGGTCGGGGGAACACTGAAGCTTTCTTT.

The V call is TRBV7-8, the J call TRBJ1-4, with TRBD1 matching over 7 bases. V shed 5 bases and J 8 bases; nucleotides not matched to a gene: 11. CDR1 SGHVS and CDR2 FQNEAQ come from the germline V gene. The CDR3 consists of 15 residues. CDR3 in amino acids: CASSPRQGDGEKLFF. For the CDR3, the DNA is TGTGCCAGCAGCCCTCGACAGGGAGACGGGGAAAAACTGTTTTTT.

This chain links TRBV5-1 with TRBJ2-7; D gene ambiguous. The germline CDR1 and CDR2 sequences are SGHRS and YFSETQ. The CDR3 is 11 amino acids. V lost 5 bases and J 5 bases, leaving 8 bases between the germline ends. CDR3 region: CASSGFHEQYF. The DNA of the CDR3 is TGCGCCAGCAGTGGCTTCCACGAGCAGTACTTC. Full variable domain (outside the CDR3, taken from reference TRBV5-1 and TRBJ2-7): KAGVTQTPRYLIKTRGQQVTLSCSPISGHRSVSWYQQTPGQGLQFLFEYFSETQRNKGNFPGRFSGRQFSNSRSEMNVSTLELGDSALYLCASSGFHEQYFGPGTRLTVT.